Listed below are T cell receptor beta chains from one sample, sequenced in a study of cytomegalovirus exposure and HLA in healthy donors. Clones were read by immunoSEQ multiplex PCR, and TCRdb kept only the in-frame ones, dropping some. Reported are tens of thousands of clones; the ten largest clones contain around 16%. The source material was PBMCs. Receptors originate from a male donor in good health and CMV-seronegative. The CDR3 runs from the conserved cysteine through the conserved F or W. The order of the fields is clone size, J gene, D gene, V gene, CDR3 DNA, CDR3 protein. The D gene is left open where the match is weak. Clone size, where shown, is once, few, many, or a class for clones that have expanded.

.,TRBJ2-1,.,TRBV6-5,TGTGCCAGCATCACGGCAGGGGAGCAGTTCTTC,CASITAGEQFF
.,TRBJ2-1,TRBD2,TRBV7-2,TGTGCCAGCAGCTTAGAAGGCACTAGCGGATACAATGAGCAGTTCTTC,CASSLEGTSGYNEQFF
.,TRBJ1-4,.,TRBV7-2,TGTGCCAGCACTTTGGACACAACTAATGAAAAACTGTTTTTT,CASTLDTTNEKLFF
.,TRBJ1-2,.,TRBV9,TGTGCCAGCAGCGAGCTGCCAGGCCATCCAACGTTC,CASSELPGHPTF
.,TRBJ1-1,TRBD1,TRBV7-8,TGTGCCAGCAGCCGGACAGGGGGCCAACGCATTGAAGCTTTCTTT,CASSRTGGQRIEAFF
medium-sized,TRBJ2-7,TRBD1,TRBV6-5,TGTGCCAGCAGTACAGGGGGCTACGAGCAGTACTTC,CASSTGGYEQYF
.,TRBJ2-5,TRBD2,TRBV19,TGTGCCAGTAGGTGGACTAGCGGGGACCAAGAGACCCAGTACTTC,CASRWTSGDQETQYF
.,TRBJ2-1,TRBD2,TRBV9,TGTGCCAGCAGCGTAGGGGGACTAGCGGGGTACAATGAGCAGTTCTTC,CASSVGGLAGYNEQFF
.,TRBJ2-7,TRBD2,TRBV30,TGTGCCTGGAGTGTACTTAGCGGGGGGTTCTACGAGCAGTACTTC,CAWSVLSGGFYEQYF
.,TRBJ1-1,.,TRBV9,TGTGCCAGCAGCGGGGGGGGCAGGGGAAGGACTGAAGCTTTCTTT,CASSGGGRGRTEAFF
.,TRBJ1-2,.,TRBV30,TGTGCCTGGAGTACCCGCAGGGGCCTAGGCTACACCTTC,CAWSTRRGLGYTF
.,TRBJ1-4,.,TRBV7-6,TGTGCCAGCAGCTTACAGGGGACTAATGAAAAACTGTTTTTT,CASSLQGTNEKLFF
.,TRBJ2-7,TRBD1,TRBV27,TGTGCCACCCGGACAGGGTTGTACGAGCAGTACTTC,CATRTGLYEQYF
.,TRBJ1-5,.,TRBV6-5,TGTGCCAGCAGTCCCTTTGGCGGGAGACAGCAGCCCCAGCATTTT,CASSPFGGRQQPQHF
.,TRBJ1-2,TRBD1,TRBV9,TGTGCCAGCAGCTTAGGACAGGGTCCCGTAAAGTATAGCTATGGCTACACCTTC,CASSLGQGPVKYSYGYTF
.,TRBJ1-4,.,TRBV15,TGTGCCACCAGCAGAGGGGCCGTTCTCGGAGGTAATGAAAAACTGTTTTTT,CATSRGAVLGGNEKLFF
.,TRBJ2-7,.,TRBV19,TGTGCCAGTAGTATACAGGACATCGGCTACGAGCAGTACTTC,CASSIQDIGYEQYF
.,TRBJ1-3,.,TRBV9,TGTGCCAGCAGCGCCGGCCGACTAACCAACACCATATATTTT,CASSAGRLTNTIYF
.,TRBJ2-7,.,TRBV15,TGTGCCACCAGCAGAGCGCGGCAAGGGGCCGGGGAGCAGTACTTC,CATSRARQGAGEQYF
.,TRBJ1-2,.,TRBV28,TGTGCCAGCAGTCTTAATGGCTACACCTTC,CASSLNGYTF
.,TRBJ1-1,TRBD1,TRBV5-6,TGTGCCAGCAACGGGACAGGGGCGAACACTGAAGCTTTCTTT,CASNGTGANTEAFF
.,TRBJ1-2,TRBD1,TRBV10-3,TGTGCCATCAAAGAAACAGGGGGAAACTATGGCTACACCTTC,CAIKETGGNYGYTF
.,TRBJ2-5,.,TRBV10-3,TGTGCCATCAGTGAGCTACAGGGACAAGAGACCCAGTACTTC,CAISELQGQETQYF
.,TRBJ1-5,.,TRBV29-1,TGCAGCGTTGAAGATGGCATGGTCCAGCATTTT,CSVEDGMVQHF
medium-sized,TRBJ1-4,TRBD1,TRBV5-8,TGTGCCAGCAGCCCCGGGACAGGGGGTGAAAAACTGTTTTTT,CASSPGTGGEKLFF
.,TRBJ1-5,.,TRBV30,TGTGCCTGGAGTGACGGGGGAGATCAGCCCCAGCATTTT,CAWSDGGDQPQHF
.,TRBJ1-1,TRBD1,TRBV29-1,TGCAGCGTTGAAGATCTGGCAGGGGGCGTCACTGAAGCTTTCTTT,CSVEDLAGGVTEAFF
.,TRBJ1-2,.,TRBV27,TGTGCCAGCAGTCTACGGCCGGGTCGGGGCTATGGCTACACCTTC,CASSLRPGRGYGYTF
.,TRBJ1-1,TRBD1,TRBV6-6,TGTGCCAGCAGTGGGCGACAGGGCGGCACTGAAGCTTTCTTT,CASSGRQGGTEAFF
.,TRBJ2-3,TRBD2,TRBV6-5,TGTGCCAGCAGTAAAGGCGGGGGGGCAAGAGATACGCAGTATTTT,CASSKGGGARDTQYF
.,TRBJ2-2,.,TRBV7-7,TGTGCTAGCAGCTTAGACTCGCTCGGGGAGCTGTTTTTT,CASSLDSLGELFF
.,TRBJ1-5,.,TRBV6-6,TGTGCCAGCACCAGAGACAAGCTTTATCCTCAGCCCCAGCATTTT,CASTRDKLYPQPQHF
.,TRBJ2-7,TRBD2,TRBV19,TGTGCCAGTAGTATTGGGTCGCTAGCGGGGAGCTCCTACGAGCAGTACTTC,CASSIGSLAGSSYEQYF
.,TRBJ1-4,TRBD1,TRBV15,TGTGCCACCAGCAGGGATAAGAGCGGGACAGGGGTGGGTAATGAAAAACTGTTTTTT,CATSRDKSGTGVGNEKLFF
.,TRBJ2-7,.,TRBV19,TGTGCCAGTAGTATAGGCCCAGGGAACTACGAGCAGTACTTC,CASSIGPGNYEQYF
medium-sized,TRBJ2-5,TRBD2,TRBV2,TGTGCCAGCGCCTCCGGGGGGGAGACCCAGTACTTC,CASASGGETQYF
.,TRBJ2-7,.,TRBV5-5,TGTGCCAGCAGAGTGACAGACAACTCCTACGAGCAGTACTTC,CASRVTDNSYEQYF
.,TRBJ1-1,.,TRBV29-1,TGCAGCGCTCGGGGGGGGGAGAGCACTGAAGCTTTCTTT,CSARGGESTEAFF
.,TRBJ1-1,.,TRBV19,TGTGCCAGTAGTATGGTTCTATCCACTGAAGCTTTCTTT,CASSMVLSTEAFF
.,TRBJ2-7,TRBD1,TRBV9,TGTGCCAGCAGCGGCCGGGACAGGGGAGGCGAGCAGTACTTC,CASSGRDRGGEQYF
.,TRBJ1-2,.,TRBV5-1,TGCGCCAGCAGCTTGCAGGGAAACTATGGCTACACCTTC,CASSLQGNYGYTF
.,TRBJ1-5,.,TRBV5-1,TGCGCCAGCAGCGTGACAGTCAATCAGCCCCAGCATTTT,CASSVTVNQPQHF
.,TRBJ1-1,.,TRBV19,TGTGCCAGTATGAGTCCCGGGAGGGGGTTCAACACTGAAGCTTTCTTT,CASMSPGRGFNTEAFF
.,TRBJ2-7,.,TRBV4-1,TGCGCCAGCAGCCAAGATTCCCAGGGCGCCTACGAGCAGTACTTC,CASSQDSQGAYEQYF
.,TRBJ1-1,TRBD1,TRBV7-2,TGTGCCAGCAGACGAGGGGGGACAGGGGTTCTTTCTGAAGCTTTCTTT,CASRRGGTGVLSEAFF
.,TRBJ2-1,TRBD2,TRBV7-2,TGTGCCAGCAGCTCGTGGACTAGCGGGGTTTATAATGAGCAGTTCTTC,CASSSWTSGVYNEQFF
.,TRBJ1-1,TRBD1,TRBV6-5,TGTGCCAGCATACTGACAGGGGGCAGGACTGAAGCTTTCTTT,CASILTGGRTEAFF
.,TRBJ2-7,.,TRBV27,TGTGCCAGCAGTTTGCAGGGCCGGGTAGAGGAGCAGTACTTC,CASSLQGRVEEQYF
.,TRBJ1-2,.,TRBV30,TGTGCCTGGAGTGTAAACAGGGAAGGCTACACCTTC,CAWSVNREGYTF
.,TRBJ2-3,.,TRBV9,TGTGCCAGCAACAGGGACCGCACAGATACGCAGTATTTT,CASNRDRTDTQYF
.,TRBJ1-2,.,TRBV7-9,TGTGCCAGCAGCCCAGACATCTATGGCTACACCTTC,CASSPDIYGYTF
.,TRBJ1-4,.,TRBV19,TGTGCCAGTAGTCTCCGGAGGGGTCCTAATGAAAAACTGTTTTTT,CASSLRRGPNEKLFF
.,TRBJ1-1,.,TRBV13,TGTGCCAGCAGCTTCGACAAGAACACTGAAGCTTTCTTT,CASSFDKNTEAFF
.,TRBJ1-6,.,TRBV30,TGTGCCTCCAAGGGCGGGGAAGGATCACCCCTCCACTTT,CASKGGEGSPLHF
.,TRBJ2-2,TRBD1,TRBV11-3,TGTGCCAGCAGCTTAAGGGGGACAGGTGGCGGGGAGCTGTTTTTT,CASSLRGTGGGELFF